These 12 T cell receptor beta chains came from one sample sequenced in a study of blood T cell repertoires in COVID-19. Measured with immunoSEQ multiplex PCR; TCRdb has only the in-frame clones, and not every one. This sample yields approximately 190,000 clones, of which approximately 90% are seen a single time; about 22% belongs to the top ten. The sample consisted of peripheral blood. These receptors were collected from a man aged 55 to 70 with active or convalescent COVID-19.

Only one count was recorded for this clone. The chain couples TRBV6-5 to TRBJ2-7, with D uncertain. V lost 0 bases, J lost 4 bases, and 10 bases lay in between. Germline CDR1 reads MNHEY; CDR2 reads SVGAGI. The CDR3 spans 14 residues. CDR3 bases: TGTGCCAGCAGTTACTCCCTCTTACAGTACGAGCAGTACTTC. Amino acids: CASSYSLLQYEQYF.

The V gene is TRBV6-5, the J gene TRBJ2-7; 7 positions agree with TRBD1. The CDR3 covers 14 residues. CDR1 is MNHEY, CDR2 SVGAGI, per germline. V trimming: 6 bases; J trimming: 0 bases; junction bases outside the gene matches: 5. DNA of the CDR3: TGTGCCAGCAGGGCAACAGGGGCCTCCTACGAGCAGTACTTC. This encodes CASRATGASYEQYF.

CDR3 coding DNA: TGTGCCAGCAGCTTAAGTTACAGGCTCTATAATTCACCCCTCCACTTT. It translates to CASSLSYRLYNSPLHF. This rearrangement joins TRBV7-2 to TRBJ1-6; weak D call: TRBD1 (5 bases). The length of the CDR3 is 16 residues. Germline-derived CDR1 and CDR2 are SGHTA and FQGNSA. V was cut by 2 bases and J by 3 bases, with 11 bases left in between.

The chain recombines TRBV5-1 with TRBJ2-7; 8 bases match TRBD1. Looked up from germline, CDR1 is SGHRS and CDR2 is YFSETQ. Germline trimming cut 4 bases from V and 6 bases from J; bases unmatched to any gene: 9. The length of the CDR3 is 14 residues. CDR3 loop: CASSPGTTGAEQYF. CDR3 nucleotide sequence: TGCGCCAGCAGCCCCGGGACGACAGGGGCCGAGCAGTACTTC.

This clone was picked up one time. This sequence joins TRBV6-1 and TRBJ2-1, with 7 bases fitting TRBD1. Trimming took 0 bases from V and 12 from J; bases not matched to a gene: 2. Germline-derived CDR1 and CDR2 are MNHNS and SASEGT. The CDR3 spans 12 residues. CDR3 amino acids: CASSEAWTGQFF. The CDR3 DNA reads as TGTGCCAGCAGTGAAGCGTGGACAGGGCAGTTCTTC.

V and J are TRBV4-1 and TRBJ1-2; 11 bases are shared with TRBD1. There are 17 residues in the CDR3. CDR1 is MGHRA, CDR2 YSYEKL, per germline. With V trimmed by 2 bases and J by 4 bases, 9 bases remained unmatched. CDR3 sequence: CASSQTGTGGGGYGYTF. The DNA of the CDR3 is TGCGCCAGCAGCCAAACCGGGACAGGGGGAGGTGGCTATGGCTACACCTTC.

The gene calls are TRBV18 and TRBJ2-7; the match to TRBD2 covers 7 bases. Per the germline V gene, CDR1 is KGHSH and CDR2 is LQKENI. After removal of 1 base from V and 4 bases from J, the junction contained 13 bases not matched to a gene. CDR3 size: 17 residues. CDR3 residues: CASSPRGGTTAVYEQYF. The CDR3 DNA follows: TGTGCCAGCTCACCACGGGGGGGAACTACGGCGGTATACGAGCAGTACTTC.

This chain links TRBV9 with TRBJ2-7; 8 positions agree with TRBD2. This CDR3 contains 15 residues. Germline assignment: CDR1 SGDLS and CDR2 YYNGEE. The V and J ends lost 4 bases and 2 bases, in that order; junction bases with no gene match: 8. CDR3 residues: CASSRGVAGPYEQYF. As DNA, the CDR3 is TGTGCCAGCAGCCGGGGGGTAGCGGGGCCCTACGAGCAGTACTTC.

J is TRBJ1-2 and V is TRBV6-1; unclear D gene. The CDR3 totals 15 residues. Germline assignment: CDR1 MNHNS and CDR2 SASEGT. V was clipped by 0 bases and J by 8 bases, with 16 bases between them. Here the CDR3 reads CASSEAAGSYGGYTF. The CDR3 DNA is TGTGCCAGCAGTGAAGCGGCAGGTTCTTATGGAGGCTACACCTTC.

This rearrangement joins TRBV24-1 to TRBJ1-2, with TRBD1 identical over 9 bases. The CDR3 sequence is 18 residues long. CDR1 and CDR2 (germline): KGHDR, SFDVKD. V was pared by 4 bases and J by 3 bases, with 14 bases of the junction left unmatched. The CDR3 DNA reads TGTGCCACCAGTGAGACCGGGACAGGGCTGTTAGGGTACTATGGCTACACCTTC. Its translation: CATSETGTGLLGYYGYTF.

This clone was counted a single time. This chain connects TRBV5-1 to TRBJ1-6, with D perhaps matching TRBD1 (6 bases). Looked up from germline, CDR1 is SGHRS and CDR2 is YFSETQ. The CDR3 covers 13 residues. V gave up 7 bases and J gave up 6 bases, with 11 bases separating them. The CDR3 protein is CASSMGANSPLHF. Written as DNA, the CDR3 is TGCGCCAGCTCTATGGGGGCTAATTCACCCCTCCACTTT. The full variable domain, completed using reference TRBV5-1 and TRBJ1-6, is KAGVTQTPRYLIKTRGQQVTLSCSPISGHRSVSWYQQTPGQGLQFLFEYFSETQRNKGNFPGRFSGRQFSNSRSEMNVSTLELGDSALYLCASSMGANSPLHFGNGTRLTVT.

The rearrangement uses TRBV7-3 and TRBJ2-2; TRBD2 matches at 7 bases. The trim removed 2 bases at V and 7 bases at J, leaving 1 base unmatched. Germline CDR1 reads SGHTA; CDR2 reads FQGTGA. The CDR3 sequence is 13 residues long. The CDR3 bases are TGTGCCAGCAGCTTAGGGGGGGGCGGGGAGCTGTTTTTT. This encodes CASSLGGGGELFF.